The T cell receptor (beta chain) under discussion was sequenced for a study of shared clonotypes between healthy human individuals. Study information: Sampling drew on donors who were a couple of women and three men aged 18 to 49. General observations from the study: Unshared clonotypes carried lower generation probabilities than those common to all four donors.

Germline V CDR1 and CDR2: GTSNPN, SVGIG (reference sequence). This CDR3 comprises 13 residues. V shed 1 base and J shed 2 bases, with 6 bases lying between them. About this clone: Its matching antigen is unknown.

Clones were sequenced by immunoSEQ multiplex PCR, and TCRdb holds only the in-frame ones, with some missing. The table lists roughly 2.4 million clones, under 97% of them singletons. Donors had no recently reported acute infections or vaccinations and were HIV-negative. The sequencing sample was made of naive CD4+ T cells sorted from blood. Subset given: CD45RA+ positively selected. V is TRBV30 and J is TRBJ1-3; tentatively, D is TRBD1 (5 bases). The TCR sequence derives from a young man in good health. The CDR3 loop reads CAWSATAGNTIYF. DNA for the CDR3: TGTGCCTGGAGTGCGACAGCTGGAAACACCATATATTTT.